This T cell receptor (beta chain) is from a study of CD8+ T cells in alopecia areata. Overall study: Treated patients took oral tofacitinib at 5 to 10 mg twice daily.

It was cDNA, reverse transcribed from extracted RNA, that served as the sequencing template. Generated by immunoSEQ multiplex PCR, the TCRdb table keeps only in-frame clones and is missing some. The top ten hold 2.5% to 3.5% of the sample, which has 100,000 to 150,000 clones, roughly two fifths seen once. Regarding the study as a whole: Scalp sample data also include resident alphabeta T cells from normal skin.

On this clone: Its specificity is unknown. Relative to the germline gene, one junction end is altered; a read error may explain this.

A FACSAria was used to sort CD4+ and CD8+ T cells. These cells came from PBMCs. Sequenced: CD4+ T cells sorted from blood. The TCR comes from a human donor with alopecia areata.

The DNA of the CDR3 is TGCGCCAGCAGTTATAGCAGAGATACGCAGTATTTT. Translated: CASSYSRDTQYF. The genes are TRBV5-1 and TRBJ2-3; no clear D. The V gene's germline CDR1 is SGHRS and CDR2 YFSETQ. The CDR3 is 12 amino acids.